Shown below are 29 T cell receptor beta chains from a single sample sequenced in a study of control samples from healthy donors and cancer patients (dated by TCRdb to between 2020 and 2021). Libraries came from the immunoSEQ multiplex PCR assay. TCRdb re-hosts the immuneACCESS table, in-frame sequences only. Its copies lack some clones; in the studies checked, an unresolved V gene accounts for under half of them, and the cause for the rest is not known. A total of about 170,000 clones appear in this sample, 70% to 90% of them only once. The top ten clones comprise approximately 12% of the sample. Sequencing input: blood. All receptors derive from a man between 25 and 39 years old in good health.

V gene TRBV4-1 combines with J gene TRBJ1-2; TRBD1 might be the D (5 bases). Germline values: CDR1 MGHRA, CDR2 YSYEKL. The CDR3 is 18 amino acids. Trimming cost V 4 bases and J 3 bases, with 24 bases left between them. The CDR3 region is CASSPRPGTERVYYGYTF. CDR3 bases: TGCGCCAGCAGCCCCCGTCCCGGGACGGAGAGGGTCTACTATGGCTACACCTTC.

The chain couples TRBV30 to TRBJ1-2; D unresolved. Germline V lookup: CDR1 GTSNPN, CDR2 SVGIG (reference sequence). This CDR3 contains 11 residues. Trimming left V 0 bases short and J 5 bases short, with 4 bases between. CDR3 in amino acids: CAWSVQYGYTF. Written as DNA, the CDR3 is TGTGCCTGGAGTGTGCAGTATGGCTACACCTTC.

The gene calls are TRBV10-3 and TRBJ1-3; unclear D gene. V shed 5 bases and J shed 9 bases, with 8 bases lying between them. The V gene's germline CDR1 is ENHRY and CDR2 SYGVKD. CDR3 length: 11 amino acids. The DNA for the CDR3 is TGTGCCATCAGTCCCGGACGCACCATATATTTT. This codes for CAISPGRTIYF.

J is TRBJ2-1 and V is TRBV24-1, with TRBD2 matching 10 bases. CDR1 is KGHDR and CDR2 is SFDVKD in the germline V gene. Trimming cost V 5 bases and J 3 bases; bases outside gene matches: 3. The CDR3 is made up of 15 amino acids. The CDR3 DNA sequence: TGTGCCACCAGTGGGGGACTAGCGAGCTACAATGAGCAGTTCTTC. Amino acids: CATSGGLASYNEQFF.

This chain uses TRBV3-1 (or the pseudogene TRBV3-2) with TRBJ1-1; D is undetermined. Between the trimmed V and J ends, which lost 4 bases and 3 bases, there was a span of 6 bases. This CDR3 comprises 12 residues. Germline V gene lookup returns CDR1 LGHDT and CDR2 YNNKEL (reference sequence). The CDR3 DNA reads as TGTGCCAGCAGCCCCGGATACACTGAAGCTTTCTTT. Encoded protein: CASSPGYTEAFF.

The rearrangement joins TRBV18 to TRBJ1-1, with unresolved D. With 1 base removed from V and 4 bases from J, the gap between germline ends came to 7 bases. The CDR3 runs to 13 residues. Looked up from germline, CDR1 is KGHSH and CDR2 is LQKENI. The CDR3 DNA follows: TGTGCCAGCTCACCACAAGGAGGCACTGAAGCTTTCTTT. It yields the protein CASSPQGGTEAFF.

The chain has TRBV16 and TRBJ2-1; D unclear. Between the trimmed V and J ends, which lost 1 base and 5 bases, there was a span of 15 bases. The CDR3 has 16 residues. Germline V lookup: CDR1 KGHSY, CDR2 FQNENV. CDR3: CASSQFWTVKDNEQFF. For the CDR3, the DNA is TGTGCCAGCAGCCAATTCTGGACCGTAAAGGACAATGAGCAGTTCTTC.

The V call is TRBV28, the J call TRBJ1-5; unclear D gene. The germline gives CDR1 MDHEN, CDR2 SYDVKM. The CDR3 sequence is 11 residues long. Deletions cut 2 bases from V and 5 bases from J, with 1 base between. CDR3: CASSLDQPQHF. CDR3 DNA sequence: TGTGCCAGCAGTTTAGATCAGCCCCAGCATTTT.

The chain recombines TRBV18 with TRBJ1-1; D is uncertain. This CDR3 region has 11 residues. V was shortened by 5 bases and J by 7 bases, with 8 bases between the two germline ends. The germline gives CDR1 KGHSH, CDR2 LQKENI. CDR3 residues: CASSGRDEAFF. The CDR3 nucleotides read TGTGCCAGCTCAGGGCGTGATGAAGCTTTCTTT. Based on the CDR3 plus reference TRBV18 and TRBJ1-1, the full variable domain is NAGVMQNPRHLVRRRGQEARLRCSPMKGHSHVYWYRQLPEEGLKFMVYLQKENIIDESGMPKERFSAEFPKEGPSILRIQQVVRGDSAAYFCASSGRDEAFFGQGTRLTVV.

The chain has TRBV11-2 and TRBJ2-7; no reliable D call. The germline V gene encodes CDR1 SGHAT and CDR2 FQNNGV. The V end was cut by 5 bases, the J end by 2 bases, with 13 bases between. The CDR3 sequence is 14 residues long. CDR3 sequence: CASSPPGSPYEQYF. CDR3 bases: TGTGCCAGCAGCCCCCCCGGGTCTCCCTACGAGCAGTACTTC.

The J gene is TRBJ1-1, the V gene TRBV6-5; D gene uncertain. Germline lookup yields CDR1 MNHEY and CDR2 SVGAGI. With 4 bases removed from V and 3 bases from J, the gap between germline ends came to 6 bases. The CDR3 runs to 12 residues. The CDR3 nucleotides read TGTGCCAGCAGTTCATGGGACACTGAAGCTTTCTTT. Translation gives CASSSWDTEAFF.

V usage is TRBV5-1 and J usage is TRBJ1-4; D remains unclear. The germline gives CDR1 SGHRS, CDR2 YFSETQ. With 4 bases removed from V and 5 bases from J, the gap between germline ends came to 15 bases. The CDR3 runs 15 residues. CDR3 loop: CASSVSWSQNEKLFF. CDR3 nucleotides: TGCGCCAGCAGCGTAAGTTGGTCCCAGAATGAAAAACTGTTTTTT.

The chain carries TRBV7-3 and TRBJ2-1; a weak D match, TRBD2 (6 bases). The CDR3 length is 14 residues. V lost 4 bases and J lost 1, with 8 bases in between. Germline V gene lookup returns CDR1 SGHTA and CDR2 FQGTGA. CDR3 nucleotide sequence: TGTGCCAGCAGCTCGGGAGCGTCCTACAATGAGCAGTTCTTC. As protein: CASSSGASYNEQFF.

This chain connects TRBV21-1 to TRBJ1-1. TRBV21-1 has pseudogene status. The CDR3 loop spans 14 amino acids. CDR3 sequence reads: CASSKTQTVTEAFF. Written as DNA, the CDR3 is TGTGCCAGCAGCAAGACCCAGACTGTCACTGAAGCTTTCTTT.

V gene TRBV3-1 (or the pseudogene TRBV3-2) combines with J gene TRBJ1-1; D remains ambiguous. This CDR3 contains 12 residues. CDR1 is LGHDT, CDR2 YNNKEL, per germline (reference sequence). V was trimmed by 0 bases and J by 7 bases, leaving 6 bases between them. This chain's CDR3 is CASSQERNEAFF. In nucleotides, the CDR3 is TGTGCCAGCAGCCAAGAACGGAATGAAGCTTTCTTT.

V gene TRBV23-1 combines with J gene TRBJ1-2, with TRBD1 as a possible D gene (5 bases). TRBV23-1 qualifies as an ORF whose function is uncertain. This CDR3 is 16 amino acids long. Trimming pared 0 bases from V and 2 bases from J, leaving 13 bases between. CDR3 in amino acids: CASSQSGPRLNYGYTF. The CDR3, as DNA: TGCGCCAGCAGTCAATCGGGACCGCGTTTGAACTATGGCTACACCTTC.

This sequence joins TRBV5-1 and TRBJ2-7, with D uncertain. Trimming shortened V by 6 bases and J by 5 bases, and 9 bases separated the two germline ends. Germline lookup yields CDR1 SGHRS and CDR2 YFSETQ. The CDR3 consists of 11 residues. CDR3 protein: CASKRDHEQYF. CDR3 nucleotide sequence: TGCGCCAGCAAAAGGGATCACGAGCAGTACTTC.

The chain employs TRBV28 and TRBJ1-6; D gene ambiguous. Trimming pared 2 bases from V and 8 bases from J, leaving 10 bases between. CDR1 MDHEN and CDR2 SYDVKM come from the germline V gene. The CDR3 extends over 14 amino acids. The CDR3 spells CASSLIGEYSPLHF. In nucleotides, the CDR3 is TGTGCCAGCAGTTTAATAGGAGAATATTCACCCCTCCACTTT.

V gene TRBV18 combines with J gene TRBJ2-1; perhaps TRBD2 as D (6 bases). Trimming pared 5 bases from V and 1 base from J, leaving 15 bases between. The V gene's germline CDR1 is KGHSH and CDR2 LQKENI. The CDR3 is 16 residues long. The CDR3 coding sequence is TGTGCCAGCTCATTTAGGTCGGGGGATTCCTACAATGAGCAGTTCTTC. Translating it yields CASSFRSGDSYNEQFF.

This sequence joins TRBV2 and TRBJ1-1; D uncertain. V dropped 8 bases and J dropped 1 base, with 14 bases sitting between them. This CDR3 is built from 14 residues. CDR1 is SNHLY, CDR2 FYNNEI, per germline. CDR3 region: CASSPGGRNTEAFF. The CDR3 nucleotides read TGTGCCAGCTCCCCGGGAGGGAGGAACACTGAAGCTTTCTTT.

The chain uses TRBV19 and TRBJ1-2; D remains unclear. CDR3 length equals 14 residues. Per the germline V gene, CDR1 is LNHDA and CDR2 is SQIVND (reference sequence). V lost 2 bases to trimming and J lost 4 bases, with 11 bases between them. The CDR3 loop is CASSIYSATYGYTF. CDR3 DNA: TGTGCCAGTAGTATATACAGTGCTACCTATGGCTACACCTTC.

This clone has only a few counts. V is TRBV15 and J is TRBJ1-2; D uncertain. Germline V gene data show CDR1 as LNHNV and CDR2 as YYDKDF (reference sequence). This CDR3 has 14 amino acids. V was trimmed by 3 bases and J by 4 bases, leaving 12 bases between them. Here the CDR3 DNA reads TGTGCCACCAGCAGCAGACCGCCGCTCTATGGCTACACCTTC. Translating gives CATSSRPPLYGYTF.

The chain has TRBV27 and TRBJ1-5, with 11 positions matching TRBD1. The CDR3 runs 16 residues. CDR1 and CDR2 (germline): MNHEY, SMNVEV (reference sequence). V dropped 5 bases and J dropped 4; count of bases not matched to a gene: 7. CDR3 nucleotides: TGTGCCAGCAGTCCCCTGGGACAGGGGGGGAATCAGCCCCAGCATTTT. It codes for CASSPLGQGGNQPQHF.

This chain connects TRBV18 to TRBJ2-3, with 11 bases that match TRBD1. The junction had 3 bases not matched to a gene; V was cut back by 3 bases and J by 4 bases. The CDR3 totals 15 residues. CDR1 KGHSH and CDR2 LQKENI come from the germline V gene. The CDR3, as DNA: TGTGCCAGCTCACCGGGACAGGGGGGAGCAGATACGCAGTATTTT. It is translated as CASSPGQGGADTQYF. The variable domain in full, completed from reference TRBV18 and TRBJ2-3, reads NAGVMQNPRHLVRRRGQEARLRCSPMKGHSHVYWYRQLPEEGLKFMVYLQKENIIDESGMPKERFSAEFPKEGPSILRIQQVVRGDSAAYFCASSPGQGGADTQYFGPGTRLTVL.

The chain carries TRBV14 and TRBJ2-1; 10 bases line up with TRBD2. Germline V CDR1 and CDR2: SGHDN, FVKESK. The CDR3 consists of 15 residues. The J segment lost 4 bases and the V segment lost 4 bases, leaving 4 bases of the junction unmatched. For the CDR3, the DNA is TGTGCCAGCAGCCTCGGGACTAGCGAATACAATGAGCAGTTCTTC. This codes for CASSLGTSEYNEQFF.

The rearrangement joins TRBV9 to TRBJ1-3; the D is unclear. V lost 4 bases to trimming and J lost 3 bases, with 11 bases between them. This CDR3 contains 14 residues. The germline V gene has CDR1 SGDLS and CDR2 YYNGEE. For the CDR3, the DNA is TGTGCCAGCAGCCCTATGTCTCTTGGAAACACCATATATTTT. It codes for CASSPMSLGNTIYF.

This chain links TRBV5-1 with TRBJ2-2; D is ambiguous. The V gene's germline CDR1 is SGHRS and CDR2 YFSETQ. Trimming shortened V by 0 bases and J by 5 bases, and 8 bases separated the two germline ends. The CDR3 covers 14 residues. The CDR3 protein is CASSLEFGTGELFF. In DNA form, the CDR3 reads TGCGCCAGCAGCTTGGAGTTTGGGACCGGGGAGCTGTTTTTT.

V is TRBV5-1 and J is TRBJ1-6; maybe TRBD1 (5 bases). This CDR3 spans 19 amino acids. Germline CDR1 reads SGHRS; CDR2 reads YFSETQ. V shed 2 bases and J shed 0 bases, with 18 bases lying between them. The CDR3 coding sequence is TGCGCCAGCAGCTTTATTGGGACTGCTAAGAGCTCCTATAATTCACCCCTCCACTTT. Its protein product is CASSFIGTAKSSYNSPLHF.

V and J are TRBV3-1 (or the pseudogene TRBV3-2) and TRBJ2-7, with D perhaps matching TRBD2 (6 bases). Trimming stripped 1 base from V and 9 bases from J, with 28 bases between. Germline V gene lookup returns CDR1 LGHDT and CDR2 YNNKEL (reference sequence). This CDR3 comprises 18 residues. In DNA, the CDR3 is TGTGCCAGCAGCCAAGGGGGTTTCGGGACTTCCCTCTCCTCAGGGCAGTACTTC. Translation gives CASSQGGFGTSLSSGQYF.